This T cell receptor (beta chain) was recovered during a study of T cell changes during pregnancy in multiple sclerosis. From germline, CDR1 is LNHDA and CDR2 SQIVND (reference sequence). The germline V and J ends were trimmed by 3 bases and 4 bases, with 16 bases remaining between them. The CDR3 extends over 16 amino acids. The table came from immunoSEQ multiplex PCR; TCRdb's copy has only in-frame clones and leaves some out. Of 65,000 to 85,000 clones listed, 92% are singletons. This TCR was recovered from a female donor with multiple sclerosis, enrolled in a pregnancy study. The chain carries TRBV19 and TRBJ2-1, with TRBD2 as a possible D gene (6 bases). The starting material was CD4+ T cells from peripheral blood mononuclear cells, obtained after pregnancy. The CDR3 region is CASSIPAGTGYNEQFF. CDR3 coding DNA: TGTGCCAGTAGTATCCCGGCCGGGACTGGGTACAATGAGCAGTTCTTC. Together with reference TRBV19 and TRBJ2-1, the CDR3 gives the full variable domain: DGGITQSPKYLFRKEGQNVTLSCEQNLNHDAMYWYRQDPGQGLRLIYYSQIVNDFQKGDIAEGYSVSREKKESFPLTVTSAQKNPTAFYLCASSIPAGTGYNEQFFGPGTRLTVL.